This TCR beta chain appears in the sequencing data of a study of blood T cell repertoires in COVID-19. Study overall: Both acute and convalescent COVID-19 samples were obtained from the United States, Italy and Spain. In each case, the material was cDNA or gDNA derived from T cells, B-cell-depleted T cells, or PBMCs.

Between the trimmed V and J ends, which lost 2 bases and 7 bases, there was a span of 11 bases. This CDR3 comprises 13 residues. CDR1 and CDR2 from the germline V gene are MNHEY and SMNVEV (reference sequence). Authors' data handling: Amplification with reference gene primers provided the estimates of nucleated cell counts. Here immunoSEQ multiplex PCR was the method, and the copy in TCRdb shows in-frame clones only, minus some. That table supplies the V and J calls and clone size; D and trimming were determined from the DNA. There are some 70,000 clones in the sample; around 87% occur only once, and 6.5% to 9.5% lies in the top ten.

Sequencing was carried out using peripheral blood. V is TRBV27 and J is TRBJ1-1; D is unresolved. This clonotype originated in a man between 45 and 60 years old with active COVID-19. The CDR3 DNA reads as TGTGCCAGCAGTTTAGACGGAGGGCTTGAAGCTTTCTTT. It is translated as CASSLDGGLEAFF.